A single sample gave rise to the 17 T cell receptor beta chains below, sequenced in a study of OX40 agonist ivuxolimab in advanced cancers. Library preparation used the immunoSEQ multiplex PCR assay. TCRdb's version of the immuneACCESS table is confined to in-frame rearrangements and falls short of the full clone set. An unresolved V gene accounts for under half of the shortfall where checked; the remainder is of unknown origin. Within this sample are about 80,000 clones, with roughly 84% of them counted one time only. The top ten hold around 0.26% of the sample. The sample was CD4+ or CD8+ T cells sorted from blood, taken in a trial of the OX40 agonist ivuxolimab. The receptors derive from an adult with an advanced solid tumor such as melanoma, head and neck, liver or kidney cancer.

CDR3 region: CASSFSGSGSEQYF. CDR3 nucleotide sequence: TGTGCCAGCAGTTTTAGCGGGAGTGGATCCGAGCAGTACTTC. This rearrangement joins TRBV6-6 to TRBJ2-7, with TRBD2 identical over 9 bases. J gave up 6 bases and V 4 bases, and 7 bases lay outside the gene matches. The CDR3 runs 14 residues. Germline CDR1 MNHNY, CDR2 SVGAGI (reference sequence).

This chain uses TRBV14 with TRBJ1-2; 7 nucleotides match TRBD1. J lost 4 bases, V lost 5 bases, and 4 bases had no gene match. Looked up from germline, CDR1 is SGHDN and CDR2 is FVKESK. The CDR3 consists of 13 residues. Here the CDR3 reads CASSYGQVYGYTF. The DNA of the CDR3 is TGTGCCAGCAGCTACGGACAGGTCTATGGCTACACCTTC. Using reference TRBV14 and TRBJ1-2 for the parts outside the CDR3, the full variable domain is EAGVTQFPSHSVIEKGQTVTLRCDPISGHDNLYWYRRVMGKEIKFLLHFVKESKQDESGMPNNRFLAERTGGTYSTLKVQPAELEDSGVYFCASSYGQVYGYTFGSGTRLTVV.

The chain employs TRBV2 and TRBJ2-7; D may be TRBD1 (6 bases). V was cut by 6 bases and J by 1 base, with 19 bases left in between. CDR1 and CDR2 from the germline V gene are SNHLY and FYNNEI. This CDR3 spans 16 amino acids. Written as DNA, the CDR3 is TGTGCCAGCAGATCAGGGGTAGGGGTAGGGTCCTACGAGCAGTACTTC. This encodes CASRSGVGVGSYEQYF.

This chain connects TRBV27 to TRBJ2-1; D possibly corresponds to TRBD2 (6 bases). Trimming stripped 3 bases from V and 2 bases from J, with 11 bases between. The CDR3 has 15 amino acids. Germline V CDR1 and CDR2: MNHEY, SMNVEV (reference sequence). The CDR3 reads CASSFRGMTYNEQFF. Here the CDR3 DNA reads TGTGCCAGCAGTTTCCGGGGGATGACCTACAATGAGCAGTTCTTC.

The V and J genes are TRBV10-1 and TRBJ2-3; TRBD1 matches at 10 bases. V dropped 4 bases and J dropped 3; count of bases not matched to a gene: 4. Germline values: CDR1 WNHNN, CDR2 SYGVQD (reference sequence). The length of the CDR3 is 15 residues. As DNA, the CDR3 is TGCGCCAGCAGTGCGGGGACAGGGGAGACAGATACGCAGTATTTT. Encoded protein: CASSAGTGETDTQYF.

This rearrangement joins TRBV25-1 to TRBJ2-7; TRBD2 matches 9 bases. The trim removed 9 bases at V and 0 bases at J, leaving 0 bases unmatched. Looked up from germline, CDR1 is MGHDK and CDR2 is SYGVNS. The CDR3 loop spans 12 amino acids. The CDR3 DNA sequence: TGTGCCAGTAGCGGGAGCTCCTACGAGCAGTACTTC. Translated: CASSGSSYEQYF.

In its sample, this clone was seen a few times. The chain links TRBV7-2 to TRBJ2-7; 10 bases are shared with TRBD2. The V segment lost 1 base and the J segment 4 bases; nucleotides outside the gene matches: 4. The CDR3 contains 15 residues. Looked up from germline, CDR1 is SGHTA and CDR2 is FQGNSA. The CDR3 loop reads CASSLDLAGAYEQYF. For the CDR3, the DNA is TGTGCCAGCAGCTTAGATCTAGCGGGAGCGTACGAGCAGTACTTC. Full variable domain (outside the CDR3, taken from reference TRBV7-2 and TRBJ2-7): GAGVSQSPSNKVTEKGKDVELRCDPISGHTALYWYRQSLGQGLEFLIYFQGNSAPDKSGLPSDRFSAERTGGSVSTLTIQRTQQEDSAVYLCASSLDLAGAYEQYFGPGTRLTVT.

This clone was seen more than once but under ten times. The V and J genes are TRBV6-5 and TRBJ2-7; either TRBD1 or TRBD2 may fit D (5 bases each). The CDR3 consists of 15 residues. Germline V gene lookup returns CDR1 MNHEY and CDR2 SVGAGI. The V gene lost 0 bases and the J gene lost 5 bases, with 14 bases spanning the gap. Here the CDR3 reads CASSYSLDGDDEQYF. The CDR3 DNA sequence: TGTGCCAGCAGTTACTCTCTTGACGGGGACGACGAGCAGTACTTC.

The V and J genes are TRBV11-1 and TRBJ2-7; D gene uncertain. The ends were cut back, 5 bases at V and 4 bases at J, with 27 bases in the middle. Per the germline V gene, CDR1 is SGHAT and CDR2 is FQDESV (reference sequence). This CDR3 comprises 18 residues. CDR3 sequence: CASSTTREPDGRRYEQYF. CDR3 DNA: TGTGCCAGCAGCACAACCAGAGAGCCCGACGGTCGTCGATACGAGCAGTACTTC. The variable domain in full, completed from reference TRBV11-1 and TRBJ2-7, reads EAEVAQSPRYKITEKSQAVAFWCDPISGHATLYWYRQILGQGPELLVQFQDESVVDDSQLPKDRFSAERLKGVDSTLKIQPAELGDSAMYLCASSTTREPDGRRYEQYFGPGTRLTVT.

The rearrangement links TRBV7-2 to TRBJ2-1, with 7 bases fitting TRBD2. The CDR3 runs to 12 residues. V shed 2 bases, J shed 11 bases, and the junction held 3 bases outside the gene matches. The germline gives CDR1 SGHTA, CDR2 FQGNSA. CDR3 sequence (DNA): TGTGCCAGCAGCTTACTAGCGGAAAAGCAGTTCTTC. This gives the protein CASSLLAEKQFF.

The chain has TRBV6-6 and TRBJ1-4; 8 bases are a match to TRBD1. V gave up 5 bases and J gave up 6 bases; unmatched junction bases: 8. CDR1 and CDR2 from the germline V gene are MNHNY and SVGAGI (reference sequence). The CDR3 consists of 15 residues. CDR3 residues: CASSTPDRDYEKLFF. The CDR3 DNA is TGTGCCAGCAGTACACCGGACAGGGATTATGAAAAACTGTTTTTT.

The J gene is TRBJ2-7, the V gene TRBV7-2, with 7 bases that match TRBD2. The V segment lost 6 bases and the J segment 2 bases; nucleotides outside the gene matches: 10. CDR1 and CDR2 from the germline V gene are SGHTA and FQGNSA. The CDR3 length is 15 residues. CDR3 nucleotide sequence: TGTGCCAGCAGACCAAGCGGGACGTCAACCTACGAGCAGTACTTC. This encodes CASRPSGTSTYEQYF.

In nucleotides, the CDR3 is TGTGCCAGCAGCCCGAGAGGTTTTGTGGGAAGAGAGACCCAGTACTTC. It encodes CASSPRGFVGRETQYF. The chain has TRBV5-6 and TRBJ2-5; D call uncertain. The CDR3 is 16 residues long. Deletions cut 4 bases from V and 4 bases from J, with 20 bases between. The germline V gene has CDR1 SGHDT and CDR2 YYEEEE.

The chain joins TRBV28 to TRBJ2-4; 7 positions match TRBD1. V trimming: 9 bases; J trimming: 2 bases; junction bases outside the gene matches: 7. Germline values: CDR1 MDHEN, CDR2 SYDVKM. The CDR3 contains 14 residues. The CDR3 reads CASSDRPPKNIQYF. The CDR3 region has the DNA TGTGCCAGTTCGGACAGGCCGCCCAAAAACATTCAGTACTTC.

This sequence joins TRBV28 and TRBJ1-5; D gene uncertain. V was shortened by 3 bases and J by 5 bases, with 11 bases between the two germline ends. Germline V lookup: CDR1 MDHEN, CDR2 SYDVKM. CDR3 length equals 14 residues. CDR3 in amino acids: CASSFEKGYQPQHF. In DNA form, the CDR3 reads TGTGCCAGCAGTTTTGAAAAGGGATATCAGCCCCAGCATTTT. Based on the CDR3 plus reference TRBV28 and TRBJ1-5, the full variable domain is DVKVTQSSRYLVKRTGEKVFLECVQDMDHENMFWYRQDPGLGLRLIYFSYDVKMKEKGDIPEGYSVSREKKERFSLILESASTNQTSMYLCASSFEKGYQPQHFGDGTRLSIL.

This chain joins TRBV20-1 and TRBJ2-5; D gene unclear. The germline V gene encodes CDR1 DFQATT and CDR2 SNEGSKA (reference sequence). The CDR3 consists of 10 residues. V was cut by 3 bases and J by 5 bases, with 4 bases left in between. CDR3 coding DNA: TGCAGTGCTAGCAGCGAGACCCAGTACTTC. The encoded protein is CSASSETQYF.

This clone was observed a handful of times. The chain is built from TRBV7-9 and TRBJ1-2; no clear D gene. Germline-derived CDR1 and CDR2 are SEHNR and FQNEAQ (reference sequence). There are 12 residues in the CDR3. Trimming removed 3 bases at V and 8 bases at J, with 10 bases between. The CDR3 DNA reads TGTGCCAGCAGCTTTGGGCAGCAGGGCTACACCTTC. It yields the protein CASSFGQQGYTF.